This passage covers 4 T cell receptor beta chains from one sample sequenced in a study of T cells in Graves' hyperthyroidism and ophthalmopathy. Regions amplified from RNA transcripts were the TCR beta CDR3 regions. Initially, a first-round RT-PCR of the TCR CDR3 employed the HTBI primer set. TCRdb redid the calling of the multiplex PCR reads with MiXCR, one entry per CDR3 protein. Of roughly 640,000 distinct CDR3 sequences listed, roughly a sixth are singletons. Material for sequencing was blood. The source of these receptors is a woman in her thirties or forties with Graves' ophthalmopathy.

There are a few counts of this clonotype. The J gene is TRBJ2-5, the V gene TRBV20-1, with D tentatively TRBD1 or TRBD2 (6 bases each). V lost 7 bases to trimming and J lost 2 bases, with 26 bases between them. The CDR3 spans 17 residues. Looked up from germline, CDR1 is DFQATT and CDR2 is SNEGSKA (reference sequence). In DNA form, the CDR3 reads TGCAGTGTCACCCCTATCGGGGGCCAGATATCGCAAGAGACCCAGTACTTC. Translated, it gives CSVTPIGGQISQETQYF.

This clonotype was detected ten times or more. The V and J genes are TRBV6-6 and TRBJ2-7; 8 bases agree with TRBD2. After removal of 2 bases from V and 6 bases from J, the junction contained 6 bases not matched to a gene. Germline CDR1 MNHNY, CDR2 SVGAGI (reference sequence). CDR3 length: 14 amino acids. The CDR3 is CASSYGPTSGEQYF. The CDR3 DNA reads TGTGCCAGCAGTTACGGACCCACTAGCGGCGAGCAGTACTTC.

V is TRBV24-1 and J is TRBJ2-2, with a tentative D call TRBD2 (5 bases). Germline CDR1 reads KGHDR; CDR2 reads SFDVKD. Trimming cost V 9 bases and J 2 bases, with 12 bases left between them. CDR3 size: 14 residues. CDR3 residues: CATGASPNTGELFF. The CDR3 DNA sequence: TGTGCCACCGGAGCTAGCCCAAACACCGGGGAGCTGTTTTTT.

This clonotype was observed many times. DNA of the CDR3: TGTGCCAGCAGTCCCTCCTTGGGGGTAGGGGAGCTGTTTTTT. Translation gives CASSPSLGVGELFF. This chain links TRBV6-1 with TRBJ2-2, with D possibly being TRBD1 or TRBD2 (5 bases each). Trimming cost V 5 bases and J 8 bases, with 15 bases left between them. This CDR3 region has 14 residues. CDR1 MNHNS and CDR2 SASEGT come from the germline V gene.